This record covers a single T cell receptor (beta chain). Antigen unknown. The read finishes 3 residues shy of the CDR3 end, and the germline J gene is used to complete it. Data came from immunoSEQ multiplex PCR; TCRdb stores just in-frame clones and leaves some out. The sample features 30,000 or so clones, with roughly 8% in its top ten. CDR1 is MNHEY, CDR2 SVGEGT, per germline. With V trimmed by 5 bases and J by 3 bases, 6 bases remained unmatched. The CDR3 runs 15 residues. The entry originates in a study of Tregs in tolerant kidney transplant recipients. In the study overall: The nonmyeloablative bone marrow transplants came from related graft donors, with transient mixed chimerism. Notes on the study in general: In tolerant patients, donor-specific Tregs outgrew total Tregs, suggesting antigen-driven expansion. Few patients were studied, so findings need validation in larger groups. Biological reproducibility was not directly addressed, but technical replication error appeared minimal.

This chain connects TRBV6-2 or TRBV6-3 to TRBJ2-7; TRBD2 aligns across 11 bases. The input for sequencing was CD8+ T cells from blood, taken before the transplant. This clonotype was sampled from a human donor who received a combined kidney and bone marrow transplant. This CDR3 reads CASSLGLAVYYEQYF. The DNA read from the CDR3 is TGTGCCAGCAGTCTGGGACTAGCGGTTTACTACGAG.